Shown below are 21 T cell receptor beta chains from a single sample sequenced in a study of patients and donors after allogeneic stem cell transplantation (TCRdb year 2020). The library was made by RT-PCR. The run used a NextSeq 550. The public reads were reprocessed in TCRdb via fastp at Q25 and MiXCR, keeping in-frame beta chains. Every distinct CDR3 protein forms one entry, paired with its most common genes and DNA. The sample contains roughly 960,000 distinct CDR3 sequences, more than 15% of them found a single time. Roughly 6% of the sample belongs to the ten largest clones. Sequences were obtained from blood, either unsorted or a sorted T cell fraction (not recorded which). The origin of the receptors is a human donor who was either an allogeneic HSCT recipient or a stem cell or donor lymphocyte infusion donor (not recorded which). It is not recorded whose cells these are; they may come from a transplant donor.

A few counts support this clonotype. The CDR3 loop is CASSMLGTVNEKLFF. CDR3 in DNA: TGTGCCAGCAGTATGCTCGGGACTGTAAATGAAAAACTGTTTTTT. The gene calls are TRBV7-9 and TRBJ1-4; a weak D match, TRBD1 (5 bases). Germline V gene sequence: CDR1 SEHNR, CDR2 FQNEAQ (reference sequence). The CDR3 totals 15 residues. Trimming stripped 6 bases from V and 5 bases from J, with 16 bases between.

V gene TRBV27 combines with J gene TRBJ2-7; either TRBD1 or TRBD2 may fit D (8 bases each). This CDR3 region has 14 residues. Trimming left V 7 bases short and J 4 bases short, with 17 bases between. In germline, CDR1 is MNHEY, CDR2 SMNVEV (reference sequence). The CDR3 sequence: CASKAGDRSYEQYF. For the CDR3, the DNA is TGTGCCAGCAAAGCGGGGGACAGGTCGTACGAGCAGTACTTC.

The chain joins TRBV4-3 to TRBJ2-3, with 8 bases fitting TRBD2. Germline CDR1 reads LGHNA; CDR2 reads YSLEER. This CDR3 is built from 16 residues. V was pared by 1 base and J by 1 base, with 4 bases of the junction left unmatched. CDR3: CASSQAGGGRTDTQYF. DNA of the CDR3: TGCGCCAGCAGCCAAGCGGGGGGGGGCCGCACAGATACGCAGTATTTT.

Only a few counts were recorded for this clonotype. J is TRBJ2-1 and V is TRBV12-3 or TRBV12-4, with a weak D call TRBD2 (5 bases). The CDR3 length is 15 residues. Trimming pared 5 bases from V and 9 bases from J, leaving 20 bases between. The CDR3 coding sequence is TGTGCCAGCAGTCCCCGACCGGACTTCCGTAGTGAGCAGTTCTTC. As protein: CASSPRPDFRSEQFF.

This clonotype was counted a few times. V usage is TRBV27 and J usage is TRBJ1-1; 10 bases map to TRBD1. The CDR3 loop spans 15 amino acids. In germline, CDR1 is MNHEY, CDR2 SMNVEV (reference sequence). The trim removed 5 bases at V and 3 bases at J, leaving 6 bases unmatched. The CDR3 region is CASSLTDRGDTEAFF. The CDR3 bases are TGTGCCAGCAGTCTAACGGACAGGGGGGACACTGAAGCTTTCTTT.

This clonotype came up a few times. This rearrangement joins TRBV20-1 to TRBJ2-3; 9 bases agree with TRBD2. Germline lookup yields CDR1 DFQATT and CDR2 SNEGSKA (reference sequence). Trimming removed 0 bases from V and 3 bases from J; junction bases left unmatched: 7. CDR3 length: 16 residues. CDR3 loop: CSARDPKRGVTDTQYF. In DNA form, the CDR3 reads TGCAGTGCTAGAGACCCTAAGCGGGGGGTGACAGATACGCAGTATTTT.

In its sample, this clonotype was seen a few times. V and J are TRBV5-1 and TRBJ1-1, with a weak D call TRBD1 (6 bases). Germline V gene data show CDR1 as SGHRS and CDR2 as YFSETQ. The V end was cut by 4 bases, the J end by 3 bases, with 16 bases between. The CDR3 runs to 15 residues. CDR3 region: CASSQQPNRDTEAFF. The CDR3, as DNA: TGCGCCAGCAGCCAGCAGCCCAACAGGGACACTGAAGCTTTCTTT.

This clonotype came up a few times. V gene TRBV6-2 or TRBV6-3 combines with J gene TRBJ1-5, with D possibly matching TRBD1 (6 bases). The V gene's germline CDR1 is MNHEY and CDR2 SVGEGT. The CDR3 extends over 13 amino acids. Trimming stripped 11 bases from V and 4 bases from J, with 15 bases between. The CDR3 spells CAAKNRANQPQHF. The CDR3 DNA reads TGTGCCGCAAAGAACAGGGCTAATCAGCCCCAGCATTTT.

This sequence joins TRBV24-1 and TRBJ2-1, with 7 positions matching TRBD1. CDR1 and CDR2 (germline): KGHDR, SFDVKD. The CDR3 is made up of 15 amino acids. The junction had 6 bases not matched to a gene; V was cut back by 2 bases and J by 6 bases. The CDR3 loop is CATSDSRQGGNEQFF. CDR3 DNA: TGTGCCACCAGTGATTCTCGACAGGGTGGCAATGAGCAGTTCTTC.

This clonotype was counted a few times. The chain joins TRBV12-3 or TRBV12-4 to TRBJ2-3, with D unclear. Trimming left V 8 bases short and J 0 bases short, with 9 bases between. The CDR3 length is 13 residues. CDR3 residues: CASLTRSTDTQYF. The CDR3 nucleotides read TGTGCCAGCCTGACACGGAGCACAGATACGCAGTATTTT.

The chain is built from TRBV30 and TRBJ2-2; 8 bases are a match to TRBD2. There are 17 residues in the CDR3. V lost 3 bases and J lost 4; bases outside the gene matches: 13. Germline CDR1 reads GTSNPN; CDR2 reads SVGIG (reference sequence). The CDR3 sequence: CAWRSDEAGGGTGELFF. CDR3 nucleotides: TGTGCCTGGAGGTCCGATGAGGCGGGAGGAGGCACCGGGGAGCTGTTTTTT.

This clonotype has more than one count but fewer than ten. This sequence joins TRBV20-1 and TRBJ2-7; D unclear. Germline V gene lookup returns CDR1 DFQATT and CDR2 SNEGSKA (reference sequence). The CDR3 runs to 13 residues. Trimming pared 5 bases from V and 7 bases from J, leaving 18 bases between. CDR3 nucleotides: TGCAGTGCTCCGACGGAATCCAAAAGGGAGCAGTACTTC. This encodes CSAPTESKREQYF.

V usage is TRBV15 and J usage is TRBJ1-2; the match to TRBD1 covers 10 bases. CDR3 length: 13 residues. Germline V gives CDR1 LNHNV, CDR2 YYDKDF (reference sequence). V was pared by 7 bases and J by 8 bases, with 7 bases of the junction left unmatched. Here the CDR3 reads CATNQGQGLGYTF. CDR3 coding DNA: TGTGCCACCAACCAGGGACAGGGGTTGGGCTACACCTTC.

The V and J genes are TRBV5-1 and TRBJ1-4, with 7 bases matching TRBD1. Germline V gene data show CDR1 as SGHRS and CDR2 as YFSETQ. The CDR3 runs to 13 residues. Trimming cost V 5 bases and J 7 bases; bases outside gene matches: 5. The CDR3 coding sequence is TGCGCCAGCAGGACAGGGACGGGTGAAAAACTGTTTTTT. Translated, it gives CASRTGTGEKLFF.

This clonotype occurred a few times. The rearrangement joins TRBV9 to TRBJ2-1; 11 bases align to TRBD2. V shed 0 bases and J 2 bases; nucleotides not matched to a gene: 1. Germline assignment: CDR1 SGDLS and CDR2 YYNGEE. This CDR3 is 16 amino acids long. The CDR3 coding sequence is TGTGCCAGCAGCGTAGAGGGACTAGCGGCCTACAATGAGCAGTTCTTC. The encoded protein is CASSVEGLAAYNEQFF.

This clonotype was seen more than once but under ten times. The rearrangement uses TRBV27 and TRBJ2-1, with D possibly TRBD2 on 6 matching bases. The V gene's germline CDR1 is MNHEY and CDR2 SMNVEV (reference sequence). The CDR3 loop spans 13 amino acids. V was clipped by 5 bases and J by 10 bases, with 15 bases between them. In nucleotides, the CDR3 is TGTGCCAGCAGTGAGCTAGCGATCAACGAGCAGTTCTTC. It yields the protein CASSELAINEQFF.

The gene calls are TRBV4-1 and TRBJ2-5; D possibly corresponds to TRBD2 (6 bases). CDR1 and CDR2 (germline): MGHRA, YSYEKL. The V end lost 1 base, the J end lost 4 bases, and 10 bases lay between the germline ends. The CDR3 contains 14 residues. CDR3 residues: CASSQVYGGETQYF. The CDR3 nucleotides are TGCGCCAGCAGCCAAGTTTACGGGGGAGAGACCCAGTACTTC.

The sample holds a few counts of this clonotype. This chain links TRBV4-1 with TRBJ2-5; 8 bases fit TRBD2. CDR3 size: 16 residues. Germline values: CDR1 MGHRA, CDR2 YSYEKL. J gave up 4 bases and V 0 bases, and 7 bases lay outside the gene matches. The CDR3 loop reads CASSQDRPSGSETQYF. CDR3 DNA: TGCGCCAGCAGCCAAGATCGGCCTAGCGGGTCAGAGACCCAGTACTTC.

The rearrangement links TRBV3-1 to TRBJ1-5, with TRBD1 matching 8 bases. This CDR3 is 17 amino acids long. The germline CDR1 and CDR2 sequences are LGHDT and YNNKEL (reference sequence). With V trimmed by 1 base and J by 1 base, 6 bases remained unmatched. DNA for the CDR3: TGTGCCAGCAGCCAAGCCGGCAGGGGGCGAAGCAATCAGCCCCAGCATTTT. Translating gives CASSQAGRGRSNQPQHF.

This clonotype was picked up a small number of times. The rearrangement joins TRBV20-1 to TRBJ2-1, with TRBD2 identical over 7 bases. The CDR3 sequence is 15 residues long. V shed 3 bases and J 0 bases; nucleotides not matched to a gene: 5. Germline V lookup: CDR1 DFQATT, CDR2 SNEGSKA (reference sequence). CDR3 region: CSARTSPSSYNEQFF. Here the CDR3 DNA reads TGCAGTGCTAGGACTAGCCCGAGCTCCTACAATGAGCAGTTCTTC.

The sample holds a few counts of this clonotype. This rearrangement joins TRBV7-9 to TRBJ1-1; D perhaps matches TRBD1 (5 bases). The ends were cut back, 5 bases at V and 8 bases at J, with 12 bases in the middle. This CDR3 region has 12 residues. CDR1 and CDR2 from the germline V gene are SEHNR and FQNEAQ (reference sequence). This CDR3 is CASSPIDSEAFF. The CDR3 bases are TGTGCCAGCAGCCCCATCGACAGCGAAGCTTTCTTT.